The table lists the clone carrying this T cell receptor (beta chain) with a count of one. V was cut by 2 bases and J by 1 base, with 10 bases left in between. CDR3 length: 14 amino acids. Germline V lookup: CDR1 SGHRS, CDR2 YFSETQ. This entry is derived from a study of blood T cell repertoires in COVID-19. Background on the study: Donors in the United States, Italy and Spain gave samples during acute or convalescent COVID-19.

Original processing methods: Using reference gene primer amplification, nucleated cell counts were estimated. Data came from immunoSEQ multiplex PCR; TCRdb stores just in-frame clones and leaves some out. The D gene and trimming were derived from the DNA, and the V and J assignments and clone size from that table. The data show about 200,000 clones, about 84% seen once. Sequencing was done on a sample of peripheral blood. V and J are TRBV5-1 and TRBJ2-7; D is uncertain. This TCR came from a woman aged 80 or over with acute or convalescent COVID-19. CDR3: CASSFSAQSYEQYF. The CDR3 DNA sequence: TGCGCCAGCAGCTTCTCAGCGCAGTCCTACGAGCAGTACTTC.